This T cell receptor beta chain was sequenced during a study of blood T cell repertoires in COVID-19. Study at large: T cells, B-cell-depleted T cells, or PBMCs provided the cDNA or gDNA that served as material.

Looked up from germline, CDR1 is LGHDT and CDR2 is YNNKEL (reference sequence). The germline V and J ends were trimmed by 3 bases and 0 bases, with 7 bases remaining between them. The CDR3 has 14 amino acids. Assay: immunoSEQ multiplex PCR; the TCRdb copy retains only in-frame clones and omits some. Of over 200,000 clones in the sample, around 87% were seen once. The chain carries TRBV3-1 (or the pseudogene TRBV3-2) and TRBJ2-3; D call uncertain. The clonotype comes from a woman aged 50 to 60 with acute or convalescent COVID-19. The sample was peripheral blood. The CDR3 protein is CASSQFLSTDTQYF. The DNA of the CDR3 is TGTGCCAGCAGCCAGTTTCTCAGCACAGATACGCAGTATTTT.